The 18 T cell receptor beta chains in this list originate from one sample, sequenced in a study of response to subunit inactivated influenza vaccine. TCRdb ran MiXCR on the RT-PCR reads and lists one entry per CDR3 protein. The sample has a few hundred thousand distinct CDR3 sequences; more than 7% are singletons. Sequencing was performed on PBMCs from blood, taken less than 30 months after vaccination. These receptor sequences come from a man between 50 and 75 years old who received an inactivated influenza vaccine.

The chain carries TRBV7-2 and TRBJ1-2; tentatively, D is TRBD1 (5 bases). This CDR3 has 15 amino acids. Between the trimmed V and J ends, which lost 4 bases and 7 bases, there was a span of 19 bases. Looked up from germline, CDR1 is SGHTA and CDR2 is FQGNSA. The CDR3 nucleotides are TGTGCCAGCAGCTCAGCGCAGGGATTCCTTTCTGGCTACACCTTC. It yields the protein CASSSAQGFLSGYTF.

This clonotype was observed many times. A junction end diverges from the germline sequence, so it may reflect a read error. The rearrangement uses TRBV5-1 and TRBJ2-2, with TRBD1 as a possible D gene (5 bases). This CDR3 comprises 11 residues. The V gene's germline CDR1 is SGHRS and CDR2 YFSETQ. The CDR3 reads CASRVGGELFF. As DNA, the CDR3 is TGTGCCAGCAGGGTAGGCGGGGAGCTGTTTTTT.

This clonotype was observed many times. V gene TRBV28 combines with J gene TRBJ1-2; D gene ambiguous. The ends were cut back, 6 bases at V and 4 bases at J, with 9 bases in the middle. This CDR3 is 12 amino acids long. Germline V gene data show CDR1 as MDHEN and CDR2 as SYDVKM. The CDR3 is CASRKTRYGYTF. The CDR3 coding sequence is TGTGCCAGCAGAAAAACCCGCTATGGCTACACCTTC.

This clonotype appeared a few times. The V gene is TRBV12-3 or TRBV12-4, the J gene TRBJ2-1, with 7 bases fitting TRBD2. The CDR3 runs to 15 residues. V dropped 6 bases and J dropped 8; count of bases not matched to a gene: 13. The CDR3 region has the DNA TGTGCCAGCAGCTGTTGGGGCAGGGCGGGGGATGAGCAGTTCTTC. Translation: CASSCWGRAGDEQFF.

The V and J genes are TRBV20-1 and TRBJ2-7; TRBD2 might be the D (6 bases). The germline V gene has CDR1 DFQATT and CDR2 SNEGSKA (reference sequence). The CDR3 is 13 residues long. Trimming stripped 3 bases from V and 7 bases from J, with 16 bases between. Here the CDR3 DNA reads TGCAGTGCTAGTCTGGAGGGGATGGGGGAGCAGTACTTC. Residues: CSASLEGMGEQYF.

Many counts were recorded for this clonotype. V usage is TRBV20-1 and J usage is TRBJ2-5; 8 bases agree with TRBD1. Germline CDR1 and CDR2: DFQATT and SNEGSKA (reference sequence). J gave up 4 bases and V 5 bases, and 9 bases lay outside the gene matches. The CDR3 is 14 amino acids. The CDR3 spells CSAYSFRGRETQYF. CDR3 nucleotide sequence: TGCAGTGCTTACTCATTCAGGGGGCGAGAGACCCAGTACTTC.

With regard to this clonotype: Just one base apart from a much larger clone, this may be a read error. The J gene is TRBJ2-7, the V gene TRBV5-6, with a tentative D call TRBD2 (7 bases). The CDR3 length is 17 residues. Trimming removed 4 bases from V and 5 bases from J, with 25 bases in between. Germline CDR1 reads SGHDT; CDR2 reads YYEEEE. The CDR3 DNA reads TGTGCCAGCAGCCAATATGGAGGGGGGGCGTATCGTAACGAGCAGTACTTC. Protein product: CASSQYGGGAYRNEQYF.

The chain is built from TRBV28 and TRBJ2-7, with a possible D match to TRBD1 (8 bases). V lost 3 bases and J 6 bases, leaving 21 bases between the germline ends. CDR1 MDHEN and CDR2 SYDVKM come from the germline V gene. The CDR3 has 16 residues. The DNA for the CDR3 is TGTGCCAGCAGTTTTTCATTAGGACAGGGAGGGCCCGAGCAGTACTTC. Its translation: CASSFSLGQGGPEQYF. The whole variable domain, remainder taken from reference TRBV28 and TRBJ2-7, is DVKVTQSSRYLVKRTGEKVFLECVQDMDHENMFWYRQDPGLGLRLIYFSYDVKMKEKGDIPEGYSVSREKKERFSLILESASTNQTSMYLCASSFSLGQGGPEQYFGPGTRLTVT.

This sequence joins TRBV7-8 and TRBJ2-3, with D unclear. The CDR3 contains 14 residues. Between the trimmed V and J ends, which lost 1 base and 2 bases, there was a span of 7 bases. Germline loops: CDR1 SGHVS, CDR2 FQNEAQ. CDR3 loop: CASSLEAFTDTQYF. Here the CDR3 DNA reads TGTGCCAGCAGCTTAGAAGCCTTCACAGATACGCAGTATTTT.

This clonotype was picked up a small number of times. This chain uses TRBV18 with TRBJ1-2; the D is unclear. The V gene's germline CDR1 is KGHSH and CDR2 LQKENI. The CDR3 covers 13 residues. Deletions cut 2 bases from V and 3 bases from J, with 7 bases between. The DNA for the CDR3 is TGTGCCAGCTCACCAGGGTTAGACTATGGCTACACCTTC. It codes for CASSPGLDYGYTF. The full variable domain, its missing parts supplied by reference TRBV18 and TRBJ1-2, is NAGVMQNPRHLVRRRGQEARLRCSPMKGHSHVYWYRQLPEEGLKFMVYLQKENIIDESGMPKERFSAEFPKEGPSILRIQQVVRGDSAAYFCASSPGLDYGYTFGSGTRLTVV.

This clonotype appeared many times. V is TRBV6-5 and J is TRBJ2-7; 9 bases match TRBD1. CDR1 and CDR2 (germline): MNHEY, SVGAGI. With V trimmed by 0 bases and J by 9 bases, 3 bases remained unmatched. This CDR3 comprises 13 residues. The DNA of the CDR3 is TGTGCCAGCAGTTACTCGGGACAGGGTGGGCAGTACTTC. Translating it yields CASSYSGQGGQYF.

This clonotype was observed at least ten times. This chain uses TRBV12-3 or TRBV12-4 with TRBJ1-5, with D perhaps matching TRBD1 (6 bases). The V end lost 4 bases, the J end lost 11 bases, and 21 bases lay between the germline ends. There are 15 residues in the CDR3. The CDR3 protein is CASSSRGPRGGAQHF. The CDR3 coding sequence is TGTGCCAGCAGTTCCCGCGGACCTAGGGGGGGGGCCCAGCATTTT.

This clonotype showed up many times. The CDR3 sequence is CSARTHTGNTDTQYF. CDR3 nucleotide sequence: TGCAGTGCTAGAACGCATACAGGGAACACAGATACGCAGTATTTT. This chain uses TRBV20-1 with TRBJ2-3, with D perhaps matching TRBD1 (6 bases). This CDR3 contains 15 residues. Germline V gene lookup returns CDR1 DFQATT and CDR2 SNEGSKA (reference sequence). V was clipped by 2 bases and J by 2 bases, with 14 bases between them.

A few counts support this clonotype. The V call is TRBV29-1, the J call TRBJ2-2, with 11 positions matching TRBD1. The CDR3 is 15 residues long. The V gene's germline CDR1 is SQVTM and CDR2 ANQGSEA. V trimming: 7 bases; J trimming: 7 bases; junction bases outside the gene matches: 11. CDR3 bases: TGCAGCGCCAGGCCGGGACAGGGGGGGGTCGGGGAGCTGTTTTTT. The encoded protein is CSARPGQGGVGELFF.

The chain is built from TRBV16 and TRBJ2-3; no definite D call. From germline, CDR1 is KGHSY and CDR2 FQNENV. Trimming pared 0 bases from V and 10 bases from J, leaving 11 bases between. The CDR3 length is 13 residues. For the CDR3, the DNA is TGTGCCAGCAGCCAATCTTCACCCACGGCGCAGTATTTT. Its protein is CASSQSSPTAQYF.

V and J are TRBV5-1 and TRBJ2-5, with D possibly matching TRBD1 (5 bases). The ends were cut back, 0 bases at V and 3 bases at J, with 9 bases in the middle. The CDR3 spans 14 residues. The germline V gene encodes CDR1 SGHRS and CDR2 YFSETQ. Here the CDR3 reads CASSLGAGKETQYF. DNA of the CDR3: TGCGCCAGCAGCTTGGGGGCAGGGAAAGAGACCCAGTACTTC.

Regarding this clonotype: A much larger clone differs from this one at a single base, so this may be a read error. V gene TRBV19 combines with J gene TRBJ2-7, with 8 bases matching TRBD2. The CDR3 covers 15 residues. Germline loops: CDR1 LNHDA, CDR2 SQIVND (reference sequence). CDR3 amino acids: CASSEIAGYSCEQYF. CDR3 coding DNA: TGTGCCAGTAGTGAGATAGCGGGGTATTCCTGCGAGCAGTACTTC.

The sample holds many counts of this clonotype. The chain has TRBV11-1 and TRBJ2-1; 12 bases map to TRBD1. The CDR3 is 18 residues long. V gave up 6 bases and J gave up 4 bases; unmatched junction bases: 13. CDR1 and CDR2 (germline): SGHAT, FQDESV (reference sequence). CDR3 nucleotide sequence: TGTGCCAGCAGTAGGGGACAGGGGGCGTCAGGGTCGTACAATGAGCAGTTCTTC. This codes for CASSRGQGASGSYNEQFF.